This T cell receptor (beta chain) was observed in a study of graft-versus-host responses after intestinal transplantation (dated by TCRdb to 2020 to 2022). At the level of the whole study: The transplants that recipients got were multivisceral, liver-intestinal, or isolated intestinal. Donor T cell macrochimerism was defined as a peak of at least 4% donor T cells among recipient peripheral blood mononuclear cells. Bulk TCR-beta CDR3 sequencing was used to track graft-versus-host and host-versus-graft alloreactive T cell clones in the graft, circulation and bone marrow after intestinal transplantation. Anti-thymocyte globulin induction was given to all recipients, followed by maintenance tacrolimus and steroids for 2 to 4 years. Samples from a few later patients were sequenced in-house on an Illumina MiSeq with MiXCR processing rather than by the commercial service. Of the 20 to 30 intestinal transplant recipients enrolled in the cohort, one of whom was a retransplant, 3 patients without pretransplant specimens were excluded. To identify alloreactive clones, pre-transplant mixed lymphocyte reaction products were sequenced and then compared with unstimulated pre-transplant donor and recipient T cells.

V trim: 5 bases; J trim: 15 bases; unmatched bases: 4. The germline V gene supplies CDR1 SGHTA and CDR2 FQGNSA. The CDR3 measures 13 amino acids from cysteine to phenylalanine. Just CDR3 DNA is preserved here, 39 bases in frame from base 1. Libraries were built with the immunoSEQ multiplex PCR assay. High-throughput TCR-beta CDR3 sequencing of genomic DNA from most patients was performed by Adaptive Biotechnologies. On the authors' methods: TCR sequencing data were retrieved from Adaptive's ImmunoSEQ software for roughly 20 patients, whereas a few other patients were processed with MiXCR and VDJtools. CDR3 nucleotide sequences shared by donor and recipient were removed because the origin of these sequences could not be assigned. To be classed as alloreactive, a clone needed at least 2-fold expansion over unstimulated cells and a minimum CFSE-low frequency of 0.002% (template counts) or 0.001% (read counts). Clones detected in sequenced pre-transplant spleen, lymph node, or MLR CFSE-low populations of the donor or recipient were defined as mappable. The cumulative frequency of alloreactive clones was calculated as a percentage of all sequences, weighted by copy number. As stored in TCRdb, this immuneACCESS dataset retains in-frame rearrangements with V and J assigned. A fraction of the clones does not appear; measured against another copy, unresolved V genes explain less than half of the discrepancy, and the remainder lacks a known reason. The V and J calls and clone size were taken over from that table, and D and trimming were inferred from the DNA. This sample gives tens of thousands of clones in total; roughly nine tenths of them show up just once. 11% of the sample is held by the ten biggest clonotypes.

Points the paper makes about the study in general: In patients with donor T cell macrochimerism, the allografts had high GvH to HvG T cell clonal ratios. GvH clones were detected in recipient bone marrow, and some of these GvH clones were observed earlier in ileal mucosa or blood, consistent with an intestinal mucosal origin. The relatively low number and heterogeneity of intestinal transplant patients limited the conclusions. Early after transplant, declines in HvG clones were associated with peak levels of circulating GvH clones.

Blood samples were collected up to 4 times in the first month after transplant and then at least monthly when available. To note about this clone: The antigen this receptor binds is unknown. Base qualities are missing; no much larger clone stands one base away.

The rearrangement joined TRBV7-2 to TRBJ2-1; 16 middle bases align to TRBD2. The receptor comes from a human patient who received an intestinal transplant, so some T cells may come from the graft donor. Sequencing used PBMCs, obtained about 420 days after intestinal transplantation. The CDR3 protein is CASSAGLAGGPFF. The DNA reads as follows: TGTGCCAGCAGCGCGGGACTAGCGGGGGGGCCGTTCTTC. Here the CDR3 is joined to the reference TRBV7-2 and TRBJ2-1 genes, and the full variable domain is: GAGVSQSPSNKVTEKGKDVELRCDPISGHTALYWYRQSLGQGLEFLIYFQGNSAPDKSGLPSDRFSAERTGGSVSTLTIQRTQQEDSAVYLCASSAGLAGGPFFGPGTRLTVL.